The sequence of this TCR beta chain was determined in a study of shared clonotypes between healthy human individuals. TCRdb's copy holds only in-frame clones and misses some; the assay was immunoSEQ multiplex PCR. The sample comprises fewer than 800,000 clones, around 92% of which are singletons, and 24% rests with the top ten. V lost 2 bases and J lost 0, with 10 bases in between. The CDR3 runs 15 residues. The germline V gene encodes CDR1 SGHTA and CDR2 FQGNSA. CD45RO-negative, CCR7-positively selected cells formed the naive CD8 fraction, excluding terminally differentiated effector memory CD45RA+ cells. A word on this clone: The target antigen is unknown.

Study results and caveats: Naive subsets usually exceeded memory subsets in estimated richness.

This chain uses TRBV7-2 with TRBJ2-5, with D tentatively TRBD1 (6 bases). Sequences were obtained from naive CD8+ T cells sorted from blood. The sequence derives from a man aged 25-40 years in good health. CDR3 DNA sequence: TGTGCCAGCAGCTTAAGTAGGGGGAACCAAGAGACCCAGTACTTC. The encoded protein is CASSLSRGNQETQYF.